The table lists the clone carrying this T cell receptor beta chain with many counts. The antigen remains unidentified. CDR1 is LNHDA and CDR2 is SQIVND in the germline V gene (reference sequence). CDR3 length: 14 residues. V lost 7 bases to trimming and J lost 6 bases, with 18 bases between them. TCR beta CDR3 amplification used RNA transcripts. Amplification began with first-round RT-PCR using HTBI primers, then second-round multiplex PCR was performed. One entry per CDR3 protein, called by TCRdb with MiXCR from the multiplex PCR reads. Among approximately 500,000 distinct CDR3 sequences listed, around an eighth were seen once. Fresh peripheral blood, around 9.8 ml, was the PBMC source. This record comes from a study of Graves' ophthalmopathy and Graves' hyperthyroidism. Points from the study as a whole: Researchers report that a 13-signature model separated ophthalmopathy from stable hyperthyroidism, posting around 90% sensitivity and about 78% specificity.

The V gene is TRBV19, the J gene TRBJ1-1; maybe TRBD1 (5 bases). The sequence was obtained from a woman aged 25 to 45 with Graves' ophthalmopathy. The sequenced sample was blood. CDR3 bases: TGTGCCAGTACCCACTGGGGCGTAGAGGCTGAAGCTTTCTTT. It translates to CASTHWGVEAEAFF.